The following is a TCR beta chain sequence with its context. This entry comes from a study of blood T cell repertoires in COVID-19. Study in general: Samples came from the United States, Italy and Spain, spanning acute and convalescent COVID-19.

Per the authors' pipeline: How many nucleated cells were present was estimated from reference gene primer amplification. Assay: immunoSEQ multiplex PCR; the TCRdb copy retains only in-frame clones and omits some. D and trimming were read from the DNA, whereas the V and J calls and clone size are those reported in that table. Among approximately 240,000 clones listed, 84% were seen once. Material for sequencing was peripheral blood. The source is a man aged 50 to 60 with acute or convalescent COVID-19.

As DNA, the CDR3 is TGCGCCAGCAGCCAAGTCGGGACAGTTTCCGCTAATGAAAAACTGTTTTTT. This translates into CASSQVGTVSANEKLFF. The gene calls are TRBV4-1 and TRBJ1-4; 7 nucleotides align to TRBD1. Germline loops: CDR1 MGHRA, CDR2 YSYEKL. V was clipped by 1 base and J by 3 bases; unmatched bases: 8. The CDR3 contains 17 residues.